Listed below are T cell receptor beta chains from one sample, sequenced in a study of T cell changes during pregnancy in multiple sclerosis. Method: immunoSEQ multiplex PCR; TCRdb's copy keeps in-frame clones and lacks some. This table has approximately 44,000 clones, 75% to 95% appearing once. Specimen: CD4+ T cells from peripheral blood mononuclear cells, collected in the second trimester of pregnancy. The receptors derive from a female donor in good health, enrolled as a control in a pregnancy study. CDR3s include the opening cysteine and the closing phenylalanine or tryptophan.

TRBV18,13,TRBJ2-7,CASSPQQESEQYF
TRBV5-4,15,TRBJ2-3,CASSLSVGYTDTQYF
TRBV9,15,TRBJ2-1,CASSAMTGGGNEQFF
TRBV7-8,14,TRBJ1-2,CASSFRTGGFGYTF
TRBV4-2,12,TRBJ1-1,CASSKTGSQAFF
TRBV19,13,TRBJ1-1,CASTRDRATEAFF
TRBV9,14,TRBJ1-1,CASSVAGQGIEAFF
TRBV30,16,TRBJ1-1,CAWSAGTGTMNTEAFF
TRBV18,13,TRBJ1-1,CASSPPALTEAFF
TRBV5-1,11,TRBJ2-1,CASSSGNEQFF
TRBV6-6,11,TRBJ1-1,CASRDRAGAFF
TRBV18,15,TRBJ2-7,CASSDWDRSSYEQYF
TRBV14,16,TRBJ2-3,CASSPRRGANTDTQYF
TRBV30,15,TRBJ1-1,CAWSPRRGFNTEAFF
TRBV7-2,14,TRBJ1-5,CASSLGTGPFPQHF
TRBV2,14,TRBJ1-2,CASSQGTTNYGYTF
TRBV20-1,11,TRBJ1-1,CSAVPRWEAFF
TRBV7-3,15,TRBJ2-1,CASSLAGRIYNEQFF
TRBV5-1,14,TRBJ2-7,CASSLAMGPYEQYF
TRBV11-2,12,TRBJ1-2,CASSLGGGVSTF
TRBV6-4,13,TRBJ1-4,CARQRTGNEKLFF
TRBV18,13,TRBJ2-5,CASSPRQQETQYF
TRBV7-2,14,TRBJ1-3,CASSLGWAGDTIYF
TRBV7-7,13,TRBJ2-5,CASSLRQMETQYF
TRBV18,15,TRBJ1-1,CASSPMSPGNTEAFF
TRBV7-9,14,TRBJ2-2,CATRGGDYTGELFF
TRBV25-1,17,TRBJ2-3,CASSEFVGTGGTDTQYF
TRBV27,15,TRBJ2-1,CASSLLAGVANEQFF
TRBV4-1,14,TRBJ1-4,CASSRGQTNEKLFF
TRBV7-2,15,TRBJ2-2,CASSLGRQSTGELFF
TRBV10-3,15,TRBJ2-3,CAISAASGSGDTQYF
TRBV9,15,TRBJ2-1,CASSVVAGGHNEQFF
TRBV2,16,TRBJ2-5,CASRGGSGGNQETQYF
TRBV20-1,11,TRBJ2-1,CSAMLGDRQFF
TRBV14,15,TRBJ2-7,CASSPTGGLPYEQYF
TRBV5-4,16,TRBJ2-1,CASSLGLSGGANEQFF
TRBV19,13,TRBJ1-3,CASRQGAGNTIYF
TRBV27,14,TRBJ2-7,CASRRTSGLYEQYF
TRBV5-1,14,TRBJ2-1,CASSPGQGYNEQFF
TRBV19,15,TRBJ2-3,CASRTDSSGTDTQYF
TRBV28,16,TRBJ1-2,CASFRDRGPLNYGYTF
TRBV5-1,13,TRBJ2-7,CASSGGISYEQYF
TRBV6-5,15,TRBJ1-4,CASSYSTRSNEKLFF
TRBV29-1,18,TRBJ2-3,CSVFLRFGFRGESDTQYF
TRBV19,13,TRBJ2-1,CASGTSGDHEQFF
TRBV11-2,16,TRBJ1-1,CASSSFRDRGLTEAFF
TRBV5-1,15,TRBJ2-3,CASRSDGGIADTQYF
TRBV23-1,16,TRBJ2-3,CASSQVYYRGRDTQYF
TRBV6-4,16,TRBJ1-5,CASSHPGQASRQPQHF
TRBV6-6,14,TRBJ2-7,CASSYGILSYEQYF
TRBV10-1,18,TRBJ1-5,CASSESKRETGVNQPQHF
TRBV10-2,15,TRBJ2-1,CASSEFVAGGNEQFF
TRBV29-1,13,TRBJ2-5,CSLAGGPRETQYF
TRBV30,13,TRBJ1-1,CAWKGHGGTEAFF
TRBV30,15,TRBJ2-5,CAWGTASGVQETQYF
TRBV30,17,TRBJ2-2,CAWSLASGGLVTGELFF
TRBV28,15,TRBJ1-1,CASKNGGGGYTEAFF